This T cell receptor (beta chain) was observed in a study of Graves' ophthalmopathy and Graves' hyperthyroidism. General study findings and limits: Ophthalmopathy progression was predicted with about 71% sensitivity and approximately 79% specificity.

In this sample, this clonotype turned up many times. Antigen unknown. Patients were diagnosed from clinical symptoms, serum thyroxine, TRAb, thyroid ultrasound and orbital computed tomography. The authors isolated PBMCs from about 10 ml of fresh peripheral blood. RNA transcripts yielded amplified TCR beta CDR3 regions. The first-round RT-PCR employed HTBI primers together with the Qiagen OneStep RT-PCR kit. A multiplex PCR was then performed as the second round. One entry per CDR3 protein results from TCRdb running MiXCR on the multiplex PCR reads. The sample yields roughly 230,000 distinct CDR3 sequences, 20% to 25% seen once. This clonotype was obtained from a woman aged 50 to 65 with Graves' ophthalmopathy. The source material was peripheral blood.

DNA for the CDR3: TGTGCCAGCAGTATACAGGGAAACACTGAAGCTTTCTTT. This gives the protein CASSIQGNTEAFF. The chain employs TRBV25-1 and TRBJ1-1; a weak D match, TRBD1 (6 bases). Germline V gene lookup returns CDR1 MGHDK and CDR2 SYGVNS. The CDR3 runs 13 residues. V was shortened by 5 bases and J by 2 bases, with 9 bases between the two germline ends.